This T cell receptor (beta chain) appears in the sequencing data of a study of blood T cell repertoires in COVID-19. Study summary: The United States, Italy and Spain provided the acute and convalescent COVID-19 samples.

Profiled with immunoSEQ multiplex PCR; TCRdb holds only in-frame clones, not every one. Here the sample spans roughly 180,000 clones, about 80% being singletons. The germline gives CDR1 MGHDK, CDR2 SYGVNS. The CDR3 spans 15 residues. The V and J ends lost 7 bases and 3 bases respectively, with 13 bases between them. V gene TRBV25-1 combines with J gene TRBJ1-6, with no clear D. The sequenced sample was peripheral blood. The receptor comes from a woman between 45 and 65 years old with active or convalescent COVID-19. For the CDR3, the DNA is TGTGCCAGCACCGAGGAGGGAAGCTATAATTCACCCCTCCACTTT. This encodes CASTEEGSYNSPLHF.